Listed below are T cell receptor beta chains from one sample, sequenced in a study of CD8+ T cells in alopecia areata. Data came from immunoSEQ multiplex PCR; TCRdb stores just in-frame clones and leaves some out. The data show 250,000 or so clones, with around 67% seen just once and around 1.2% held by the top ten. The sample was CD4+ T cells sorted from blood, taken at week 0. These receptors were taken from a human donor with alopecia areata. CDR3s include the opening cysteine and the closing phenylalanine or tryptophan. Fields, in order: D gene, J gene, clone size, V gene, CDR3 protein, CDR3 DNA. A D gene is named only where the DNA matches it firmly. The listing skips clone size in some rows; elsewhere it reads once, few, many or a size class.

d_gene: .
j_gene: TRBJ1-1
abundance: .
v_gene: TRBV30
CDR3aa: CAWSETEEAFF
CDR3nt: TGTGCCTGGAGTGAAACAGAAGAAGCTTTCTTT

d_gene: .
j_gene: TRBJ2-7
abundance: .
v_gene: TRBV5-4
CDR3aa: CASSSSYEQYF
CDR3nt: TGTGCCAGCTCGAGCTCCTACGAGCAGTACTTC

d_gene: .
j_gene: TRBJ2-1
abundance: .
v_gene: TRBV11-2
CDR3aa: CASSKSSLGQQFF
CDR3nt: TGTGCCAGCAGCAAATCAAGTCTAGGACAGCAGTTCTTC

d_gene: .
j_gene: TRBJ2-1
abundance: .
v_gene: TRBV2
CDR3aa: CASRSWGEYEQFF
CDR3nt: TGTGCCAGCAGGTCCTGGGGAGAGTATGAGCAGTTCTTC

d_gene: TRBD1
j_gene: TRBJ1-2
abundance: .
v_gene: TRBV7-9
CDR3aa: CASSPPPGTDTIPGGYTF
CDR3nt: TGTGCCAGCAGCCCACCACCAGGGACAGACACAATTCCTGGTGGCTACACCTTC

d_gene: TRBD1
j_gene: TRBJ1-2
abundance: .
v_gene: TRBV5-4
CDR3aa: CASTGTVANYGYTF
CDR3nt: TGTGCCAGCACCGGGACAGTAGCTAACTATGGCTACACCTTC

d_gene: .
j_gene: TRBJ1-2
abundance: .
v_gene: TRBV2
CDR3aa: CASSEQGYYGYTF
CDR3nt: TGTGCCAGCAGTGAACAGGGTTACTATGGCTACACCTTC

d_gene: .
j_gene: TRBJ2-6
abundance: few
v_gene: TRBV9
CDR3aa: CASSVEGSGANVLTF
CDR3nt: TGTGCCAGCAGCGTAGAGGGCTCTGGGGCCAACGTCCTGACTTTC

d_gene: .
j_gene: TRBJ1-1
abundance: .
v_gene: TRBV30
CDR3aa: CAWSTTEAFF
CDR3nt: TGTGCCTGGAGTACCACTGAAGCTTTCTTT

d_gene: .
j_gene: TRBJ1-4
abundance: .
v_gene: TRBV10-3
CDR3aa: CAADPAFF
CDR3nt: TGTGCCGCGGACCCCGCCTTTTTT

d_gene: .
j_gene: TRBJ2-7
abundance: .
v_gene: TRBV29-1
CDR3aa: CSVAGSSYEQYF
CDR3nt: TGCAGCGTTGCGGGGTCCTCCTACGAGCAGTACTTC

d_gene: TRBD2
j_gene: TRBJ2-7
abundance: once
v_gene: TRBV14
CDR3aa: CASSHTSGAYEQYF
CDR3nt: TGTGCCAGCAGCCATACTAGCGGGGCCTACGAGCAGTACTTC

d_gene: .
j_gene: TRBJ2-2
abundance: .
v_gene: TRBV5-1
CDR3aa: CASFSFPGANTGELFF
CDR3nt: TGCGCCAGCTTTTCATTTCCAGGGGCGAACACCGGGGAGCTGTTTTTT

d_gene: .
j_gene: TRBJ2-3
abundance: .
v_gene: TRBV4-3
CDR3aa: CASSQSIQDTQYF
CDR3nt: TGCGCCAGCAGCCAATCTATCCAAGATACGCAGTATTTT

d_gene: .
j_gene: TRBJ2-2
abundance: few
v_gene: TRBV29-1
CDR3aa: CSVESQVNTGELFF
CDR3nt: TGCAGCGTTGAGAGCCAGGTGAACACCGGGGAGCTGTTTTTT

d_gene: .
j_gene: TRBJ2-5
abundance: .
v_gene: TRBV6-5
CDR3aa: CASRVMGGETQYF
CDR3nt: TGTGCCAGCAGGGTCATGGGGGGAGAGACCCAGTACTTC

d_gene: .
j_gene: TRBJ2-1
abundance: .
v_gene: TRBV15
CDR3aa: CATSTRDAYNEQFF
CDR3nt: TGTGCCACCAGCACCCGGGACGCCTACAATGAGCAGTTCTTC

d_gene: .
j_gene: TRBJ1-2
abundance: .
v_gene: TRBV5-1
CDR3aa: CASSSMTGNYGYTF
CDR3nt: TGCGCCAGCAGCTCGATGACAGGAAACTATGGCTACACCTTC

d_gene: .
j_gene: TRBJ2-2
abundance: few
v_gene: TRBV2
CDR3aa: CASGYSRTANTGELFF
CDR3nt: TGTGCCAGCGGCTACTCTAGGACCGCCAACACCGGGGAGCTGTTTTTT

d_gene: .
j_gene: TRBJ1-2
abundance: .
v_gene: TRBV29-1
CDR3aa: CSGGESLYGYTF
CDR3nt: TGCAGCGGCGGCGAAAGCCTCTATGGCTACACCTTC

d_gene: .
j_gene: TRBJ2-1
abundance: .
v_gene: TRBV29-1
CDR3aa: CSARGSQRRSEQFF
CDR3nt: TGCAGCGCCCGGGGGAGTCAACGCAGGAGTGAGCAGTTCTTC

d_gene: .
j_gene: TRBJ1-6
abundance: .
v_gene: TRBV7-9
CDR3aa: CASSRLKDSPLHF
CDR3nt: TGTGCCAGCAGCAGGCTGAAGGATTCACCCCTCCACTTT

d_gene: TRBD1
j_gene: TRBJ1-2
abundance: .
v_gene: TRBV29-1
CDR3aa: CSVAGTDYGYTF
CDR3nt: TGCAGCGTTGCAGGGACAGACTATGGCTACACCTTC

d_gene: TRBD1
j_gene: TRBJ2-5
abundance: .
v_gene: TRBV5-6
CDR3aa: CASTKDRQETQYF
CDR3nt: TGTGCCAGCACCAAGGACAGGCAAGAGACCCAGTACTTC

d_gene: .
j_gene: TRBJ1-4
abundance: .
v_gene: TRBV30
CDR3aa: CAWSVHVNEKLFF
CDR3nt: TGTGCCTGGAGTGTACACGTGAATGAAAAACTGTTTTTT

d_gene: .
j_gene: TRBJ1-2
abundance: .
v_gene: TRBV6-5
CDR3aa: CASSQSGRYTF
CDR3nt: TGTGCCAGCAGCCAGTCTGGTCGGTACACCTTC

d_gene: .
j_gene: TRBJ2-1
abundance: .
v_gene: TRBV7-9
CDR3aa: CASSLVGVVHEQFF
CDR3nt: TGTGCCAGCAGCTTAGTCGGAGTAGTTCATGAGCAGTTCTTC

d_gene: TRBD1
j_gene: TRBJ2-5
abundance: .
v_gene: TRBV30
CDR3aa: CAWSFRGDRKTQYF
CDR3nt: TGTGCCTGGAGTTTCCGAGGGGACAGGAAGACCCAGTACTTC

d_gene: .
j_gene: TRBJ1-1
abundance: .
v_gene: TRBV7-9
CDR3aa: CASSSAVRDTEAFF
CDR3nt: TGTGCCAGCAGCTCCGCAGTACGGGACACTGAAGCTTTCTTT

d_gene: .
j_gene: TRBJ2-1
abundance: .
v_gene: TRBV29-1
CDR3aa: CSVDIGYNEQFF
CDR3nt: TGCAGCGTTGACATAGGATACAATGAGCAGTTCTTC

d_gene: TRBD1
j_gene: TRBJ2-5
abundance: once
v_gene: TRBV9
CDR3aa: CASSVQGTEQETQYF
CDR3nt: TGTGCCAGCAGCGTACAGGGGACAGAACAAGAGACCCAGTACTTC

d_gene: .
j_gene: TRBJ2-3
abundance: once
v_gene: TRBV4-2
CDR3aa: CASSQSGPDTQYF
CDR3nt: TGTGCCAGCAGCCAAAGCGGCCCCGATACGCAGTATTTT

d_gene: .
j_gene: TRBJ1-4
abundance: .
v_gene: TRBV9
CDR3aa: CASSVGRFGEKLFF
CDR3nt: TGTGCCAGCAGCGTAGGGCGGTTTGGTGAAAAACTGTTTTTT

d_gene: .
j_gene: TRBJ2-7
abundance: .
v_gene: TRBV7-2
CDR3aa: CASSLAGSSYEQYF
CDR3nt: TGTGCCAGCAGCTTAGCAGGGAGCTCCTACGAGCAGTACTTC

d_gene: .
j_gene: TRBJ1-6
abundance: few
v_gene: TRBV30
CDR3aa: CAWSGQPSSYNSPLHF
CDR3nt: TGTGCCTGGAGTGGACAGCCGAGCTCCTATAATTCACCCCTCCACTTT

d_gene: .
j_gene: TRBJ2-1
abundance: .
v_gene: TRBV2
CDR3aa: CAGGGNEQFF
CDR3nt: TGTGCCGGCGGTGGCAATGAGCAGTTCTTC

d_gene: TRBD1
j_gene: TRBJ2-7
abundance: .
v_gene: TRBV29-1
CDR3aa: CSVPGTGYEQYF
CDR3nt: TGCAGCGTTCCCGGGACAGGCTACGAGCAGTACTTC

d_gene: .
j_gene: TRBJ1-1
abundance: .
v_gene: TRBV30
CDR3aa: CAWSWGRTEAFF
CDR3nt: TGTGCCTGGAGCTGGGGGCGGACTGAAGCTTTCTTT

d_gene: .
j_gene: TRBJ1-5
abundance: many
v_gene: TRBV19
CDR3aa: CASSLGVYSNQPQHF
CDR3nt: TGTGCCAGTAGTTTGGGGGTATATAGCAATCAGCCCCAGCATTTT

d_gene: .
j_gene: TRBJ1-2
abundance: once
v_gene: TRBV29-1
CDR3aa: CSGAVGRGDGYTF
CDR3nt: TGCAGCGGAGCTGTGGGCAGGGGTGATGGCTACACCTTC

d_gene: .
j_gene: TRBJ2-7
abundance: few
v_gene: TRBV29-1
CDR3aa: CSVGASSYEQYF
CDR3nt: TGCAGCGTTGGGGCCAGCTCCTACGAGCAGTACTTC

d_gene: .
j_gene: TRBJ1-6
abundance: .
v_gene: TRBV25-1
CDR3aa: CASSRGGDNSPLHF
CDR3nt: TGTGCCAGCAGTCGGGGAGGGGATAATTCACCCCTCCACTTT

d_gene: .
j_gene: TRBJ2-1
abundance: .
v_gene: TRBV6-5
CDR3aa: CASSSELGAKEQFF
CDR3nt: TGTGCCAGCAGTTCCGAATTGGGGGCTAAGGAGCAGTTCTTC

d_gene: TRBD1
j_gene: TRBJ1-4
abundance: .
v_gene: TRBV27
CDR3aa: CASSLNGQGGKLFF
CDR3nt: TGTGCCAGCAGTTTAAACGGACAGGGAGGAAAACTGTTTTTT

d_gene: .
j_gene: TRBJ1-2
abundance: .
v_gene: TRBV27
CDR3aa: CASSVRGLPYGYTF
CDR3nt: TGTGCCAGCAGTGTAAGGGGTTTGCCTTATGGCTACACCTTC

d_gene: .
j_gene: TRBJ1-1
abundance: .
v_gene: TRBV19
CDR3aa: CASKDRETRIETEAFF
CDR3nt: TGTGCCAGTAAGGACCGGGAGACCCGAATCGAGACTGAAGCTTTCTTT

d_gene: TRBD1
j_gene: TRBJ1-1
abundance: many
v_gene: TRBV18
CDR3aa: CASSPGQPHRSAFF
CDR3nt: TGTGCCAGCTCACCGGGACAGCCTCACCGAAGTGCTTTCTTT

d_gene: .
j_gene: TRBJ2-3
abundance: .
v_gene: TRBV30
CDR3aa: CAWNMGRRSTDTQYF
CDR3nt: TGTGCCTGGAATATGGGGCGGCGGAGCACAGATACGCAGTATTTT

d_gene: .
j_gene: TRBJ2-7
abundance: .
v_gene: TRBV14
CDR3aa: CASSPLGSYEQYF
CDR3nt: TGTGCCAGCAGCCCCCTCGGCTCCTACGAGCAGTACTTC

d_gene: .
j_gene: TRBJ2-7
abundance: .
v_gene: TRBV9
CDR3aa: CASSLLWTASSNEQYF
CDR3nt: TGTGCCAGCAGCCTACTCTGGACGGCCTCGTCAAACGAGCAGTACTTC

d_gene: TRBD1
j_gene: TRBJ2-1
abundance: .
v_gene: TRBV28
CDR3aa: CASSLRGLKQFF
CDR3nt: TGTGCCAGCAGTTTGAGGGGGCTAAAGCAGTTCTTC

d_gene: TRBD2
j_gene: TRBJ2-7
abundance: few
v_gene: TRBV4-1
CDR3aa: CASSQDALAGGWEQYF
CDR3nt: TGCGCCAGCAGCCAAGATGCACTAGCGGGGGGTTGGGAGCAGTACTTC

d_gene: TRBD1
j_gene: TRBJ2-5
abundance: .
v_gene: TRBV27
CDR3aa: CASRPGQLNQETQYF
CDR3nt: TGTGCCAGCAGACCGGGACAGCTAAATCAAGAGACCCAGTACTTC